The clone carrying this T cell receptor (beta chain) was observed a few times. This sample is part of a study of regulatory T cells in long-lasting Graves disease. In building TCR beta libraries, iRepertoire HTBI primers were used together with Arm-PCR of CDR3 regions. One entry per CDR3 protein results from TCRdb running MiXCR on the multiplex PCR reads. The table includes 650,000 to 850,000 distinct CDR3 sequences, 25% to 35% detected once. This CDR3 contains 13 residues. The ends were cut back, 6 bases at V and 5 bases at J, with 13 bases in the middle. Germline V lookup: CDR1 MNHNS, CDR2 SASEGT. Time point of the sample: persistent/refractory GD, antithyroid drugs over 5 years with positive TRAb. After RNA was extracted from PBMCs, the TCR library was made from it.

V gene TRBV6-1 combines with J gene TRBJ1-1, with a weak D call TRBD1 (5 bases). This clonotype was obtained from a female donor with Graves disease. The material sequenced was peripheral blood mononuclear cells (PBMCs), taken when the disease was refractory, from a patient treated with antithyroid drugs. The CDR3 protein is CASSSGTWTEAFF. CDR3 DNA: TGTGCCAGCAGCTCCGGGACTTGGACTGAAGCTTTCTTT.